One and the same sample provided the 2 T cell receptor beta chains below, sequenced in a study of cytomegalovirus exposure and HLA in healthy donors. This PCR relied on a set of 60 Vbeta primers and 13 Jbeta primers. Sequenced by immunoSEQ multiplex PCR; TCRdb stores in-frame clones only, minus some. This sample has 160,000 or so clones, with roughly 83% found just once. The sequencing sample was made of PBMCs. The receptors were gathered from a woman under 30 in good health and CMV-seronegative.

The chain has TRBV7-2 and TRBJ1-5; tentative D call: TRBD1 (5 bases). CDR3 size: 13 residues. Trimming took off 5 bases at V and 7 bases at J, with 12 bases between the two ends. Germline V gene lookup returns CDR1 SGHTA and CDR2 FQGNSA. The DNA of the CDR3 is TGTGCCAGCAGCCTAAACCAGGGCCAGCCCCAGCATTTT. It translates to CASSLNQGQPQHF. The full variable domain, completed using reference TRBV7-2 and TRBJ1-5, is GAGVSQSPSNKVTEKGKDVELRCDPISGHTALYWYRQSLGQGLEFLIYFQGNSAPDKSGLPSDRFSAERTGGSVSTLTIQRTQQEDSAVYLCASSLNQGQPQHFGDGTRLSIL.

This clone was recorded only once. The germline gene is not matched at one end of the junction; a read error may be the cause. This CDR3 is also generated by other DNA sequences in the sample. The chain has TRBV2 and TRBJ2-7; 8 bases align to TRBD1. Germline loops: CDR1 SNHLY, CDR2 FYNNEI. This CDR3 has 12 residues. Here the CDR3 reads CASSSQGAGQYF. The CDR3 nucleotides are TGCGCCAGCAGTTCTCAGGGGGCTGGGCAGTACTTC. The full variable domain, in which reference TRBV2 and TRBJ2-7 provide the parts outside the CDR3, is EPEVTQTPSHQVTQMGQEVILRCVPISNHLYFYWYRQILGQKVEFLVSFYNNEISEKSEIFDDQFSVERPDGSNFTLKIRSTKLEDSAMYFCASSSQGAGQYFGPGTRLTVT.